The 13 T cell receptor beta chains presented below share a single source sample, sequenced in a study of OX40 agonist ivuxolimab in advanced cancers. The table came from immunoSEQ multiplex PCR; TCRdb's copy has only in-frame clones and leaves some out. The sample comprises about 36,000 clones, over 75% of which are singletons, and over 20% rests with the top ten. This specimen consisted of CD4+ or CD8+ T cells sorted from blood, obtained in a trial of the OX40 agonist ivuxolimab. The receptor set was obtained from an adult with an advanced solid tumor such as melanoma, head and neck, liver or kidney cancer.

The V call is TRBV4-1, the J call TRBJ1-5; D remains unclear. CDR3 length: 13 amino acids. CDR1 MGHRA and CDR2 YSYEKL come from the germline V gene. V was clipped by 1 base and J by 4 bases, with 5 bases between them. The CDR3 reads CASSQGQNQPQHF. Here the CDR3 DNA reads TGCGCCAGCAGCCAAGGACAAAATCAGCCCCAGCATTTT.

The chain joins TRBV27 to TRBJ2-7; 13 bases are shared with TRBD2. CDR1 is MNHEY and CDR2 is SMNVEV in the germline V gene (reference sequence). The CDR3 has 16 residues. V trimming: 1 base; J trimming: 7 bases; junction bases outside the gene matches: 7. The chain's CDR3 is CASSLWGLAGTGEQYF. CDR3 in DNA: TGTGCCAGCAGTTTATGGGGACTAGCGGGGACGGGGGAGCAGTACTTC.

The chain recombines TRBV19 with TRBJ2-3; 12 bases fit TRBD1. The CDR3 length is 22 residues. Germline values: CDR1 LNHDA, CDR2 SQIVND (reference sequence). V lost 3 bases, J lost 5 bases, and 24 bases stayed unmatched. CDR3 in amino acids: CASSIRRRDRGRWGVSQDTQYF. CDR3 DNA sequence: TGTGCCAGTAGTATCCGGAGGCGGGACAGGGGGCGCTGGGGTGTGTCACAAGATACGCAGTATTTT.

This chain links TRBV7-9 with TRBJ1-1; a possible D gene is TRBD1 (6 bases). The CDR3 runs to 15 residues. V lost 5 bases and J 4 bases, leaving 17 bases between the germline ends. Germline lookup yields CDR1 SEHNR and CDR2 FQNEAQ (reference sequence). CDR3 loop: CASSHPLQGPTEAFF. In nucleotides, the CDR3 is TGTGCCAGCAGCCACCCGTTACAGGGACCCACTGAAGCTTTCTTT.

This sequence joins TRBV2 and TRBJ2-7; D may be TRBD1 or TRBD2 (6 bases each). The CDR3 has 12 amino acids. V lost 6 bases to trimming and J lost 3 bases, with 9 bases between them. Germline V CDR1 and CDR2: SNHLY, FYNNEI. CDR3 DNA: TGTGCCAGCAGGGGGGGACACTACGAGCAGTACTTC. This encodes CASRGGHYEQYF.

CDR3 sequence (DNA): TGCGCCAGCAGCCAAGTTCCCGGGACCGCTAATCAGCCCCAGCATTTT. This codes for CASSQVPGTANQPQHF. The V gene is TRBV4-3, the J gene TRBJ1-5; tentatively, D is TRBD1 (5 bases). V lost 1 base and J lost 4, with 14 bases in between. This CDR3 spans 16 amino acids. From germline, CDR1 is LGHNA and CDR2 YSLEER.

The chain has TRBV7-9 and TRBJ2-1, with 12 bases identical to TRBD2. The V gene end was trimmed by 5 bases and the J gene end by 5 bases; junction bases not matched to a gene: 4. In germline, CDR1 is SEHNR, CDR2 FQNEAQ (reference sequence). This CDR3 region has 15 residues. Here the CDR3 reads CASSARLAGDNEQFF. DNA of the CDR3: TGTGCCAGCAGCGCCCGACTAGCGGGGGACAATGAGCAGTTCTTC.

The chain links TRBV29-1 to TRBJ2-1; D possibly corresponds to TRBD1 (5 bases). Germline CDR1 is SQVTM and CDR2 is ANQGSEA. This CDR3 comprises 15 residues. Trimming removed 2 bases from V and 0 bases from J, with 11 bases in between. CDR3 nucleotides: TGCAGCGTTGAACTATGGACACCCTCCTACAATGAGCAGTTCTTC. It specifies CSVELWTPSYNEQFF.

In its sample, this clone was seen once. V and J are TRBV11-2 and TRBJ1-2; D is uncertain. Trimming pared 5 bases from V and 4 bases from J, leaving 8 bases between. The CDR3 totals 12 residues. Germline values: CDR1 SGHAT, CDR2 FQNNGV. The DNA for the CDR3 is TGTGCCAGCAGCCCGGTGAGCTATGGCTACACCTTC. Translated, it gives CASSPVSYGYTF.

This chain links TRBV28 with TRBJ2-1; 7 bases line up with TRBD1. This CDR3 has 15 residues. Per germline, CDR1 MDHEN and CDR2 SYDVKM. The J segment lost 6 bases and the V segment lost 5 bases, leaving 10 bases of the junction unmatched. The CDR3 loop reads CASSPTGARRNEQFF. CDR3 DNA sequence: TGTGCCAGCAGTCCCACAGGGGCAAGGCGCAATGAGCAGTTCTTC.

Here the CDR3 reads CASSFVTENEKLFF. The CDR3 nucleotides read TGTGCCAGCAGCTTCGTTACCGAAAATGAAAAACTGTTTTTT. The V and J genes are TRBV7-9 and TRBJ1-4; D uncertain. The CDR3 spans 14 residues. Trimming took off 3 bases at V and 5 bases at J, with 10 bases between the two ends. Germline CDR1 SEHNR, CDR2 FQNEAQ (reference sequence).

The J gene is TRBJ2-1, the V gene TRBV5-4; 8 nucleotides agree with TRBD1. This CDR3 has 12 residues. J was trimmed by 9 bases and V by 3 bases; bases with no gene match: 2. The germline V gene has CDR1 SGHNT and CDR2 YYREEE (reference sequence). The CDR3 sequence is CASSSDRVEQFF. The CDR3 DNA reads as TGTGCCAGCAGCTCGGACAGGGTTGAGCAGTTCTTC.

The chain links TRBV11-2 to TRBJ2-7; TRBD2 is a possible D gene (6 bases). The ends were cut back, 3 bases at V and 0 bases at J, with 6 bases in the middle. This CDR3 has 13 amino acids. Germline V gives CDR1 SGHAT, CDR2 FQNNGV. This CDR3 reads CASSFGSSYEQYF. CDR3 coding DNA: TGTGCCAGCAGCTTCGGGAGCTCCTACGAGCAGTACTTC.